The rows below give T cell receptor beta chains drawn from one sample of a study of cytomegalovirus exposure and HLA in healthy donors. The protocol was immunoSEQ multiplex PCR, while the TCRdb copy is restricted to in-frame clones and leaves out a portion. Counted here are approximately 87,000 clones, approximately 80% occurring once; the ten biggest clones make up less than 5%. The sequencing input was PBMCs. All receptors derive from a woman in her 70s in good health and CMV-seropositive. The CDR3 runs from the conserved cysteine through the conserved F or W. A D gene is named only where the DNA matches it firmly. Clone sizes are given selectively: once, few, many, or a class where the clone is expanded.

>-|-|TRBV29-1|TRBJ1-4
CSVHLRGGSEKLFF
TGCAGCGTTCACCTCAGGGGTGGTAGTGAAAAACTGTTTTTT
>-|TRBD2|TRBV19|TRBJ2-7
CASKSLAGGLSGEQYF
TGTGCCAGTAAAAGTCTAGCGGGAGGGCTCTCGGGCGAGCAGTACTTC
>once|TRBD2|TRBV7-8|TRBJ2-3
CASSLQSGRDLYADTQYF
TGTGCCAGCAGCTTACAAAGCGGGAGGGACTTATACGCAGATACGCAGTATTTT
>-|-|TRBV21-1|TRBJ2-3
CASRKRLGFTDTQYF
TGTGCCAGCAGAAAAAGGCTAGGTTTTACAGATACGCAGTATTTT
>-|-|TRBV27|TRBJ2-7
CASRSSWGWREQYF
TGTGCCAGCCGCTCCTCTTGGGGCTGGCGGGAGCAGTACTTC
>-|-|TRBV7-2|TRBJ2-3
CASSLGQARTDTQYF
TGTGCCAGCAGCTTAGGGCAGGCCCGAACAGATACGCAGTATTTT
>-|TRBD2|TRBV18|TRBJ2-5
CASSPPLGGQETQYF
TGTGCCAGCTCACCACCGTTGGGAGGGCAAGAGACCCAGTACTTC
>-|TRBD2|TRBV7-9|TRBJ2-2
CASSFGLAAPPNTGELFF
TGTGCCAGCAGCTTCGGACTAGCGGCCCCCCCGAACACCGGGGAGCTGTTTTTT
>-|-|TRBV27|TRBJ2-7
CASSFGAGSYEQYF
TGTGCCAGCAGTTTCGGGGCGGGATCCTACGAGCAGTACTTC
>-|-|TRBV28|TRBJ1-5
CASRTGSIDQPQHF
TGTGCCAGCCGAACAGGGTCTATCGATCAGCCCCAGCATTTT
>-|TRBD2|TRBV29-1|TRBJ2-1
CSVRGLAGGNEQFF
TGCAGCGTTCGTGGACTAGCGGGAGGGAATGAGCAGTTCTTC
>-|-|TRBV9|TRBJ1-3
CASSVRAGQASGNTIYF
TGTGCCAGCAGCGTGAGGGCCGGTCAGGCCTCTGGAAACACCATATATTTT
>-|TRBD1|TRBV14|TRBJ2-7
CASSPGQGYEQYF
TGTGCCAGCAGCCCTGGACAGGGCTACGAGCAGTACTTC
>-|-|TRBV30|TRBJ2-2
CAWVWSGGELFF
TGTGCCTGGGTATGGAGCGGCGGGGAGCTGTTTTTT
>-|TRBD2|TRBV7-9|TRBJ2-1
CASSSTSGSGVFGEQFF
TGTGCCAGCAGCTCTACTAGCGGGAGTGGGGTATTCGGTGAGCAGTTCTTC
>few|TRBD2|TRBV11-2|TRBJ2-1
CASSYLAGGINEQFF
TGTGCCAGCAGCTATTTAGCGGGCGGTATCAATGAGCAGTTCTTC
>-|-|TRBV7-2|TRBJ2-7
CASSSFSAGNYEQYF
TGTGCCAGCAGCTCTTTTTCGGCAGGGAACTACGAGCAGTACTTC
>-|-|TRBV29-1|TRBJ1-1
CSVWQGNTEAFF
TGCAGCGTTTGGCAGGGGAACACTGAAGCTTTCTTT
>-|TRBD1|TRBV19|TRBJ2-5
CASSIRDRGVETQYF
TGTGCCAGTAGTATCAGGGACAGGGGCGTGGAGACCCAGTACTTC
>-|TRBD1|TRBV27|TRBJ2-2
CASSNEGDRLAGELFF
TGTGCCAGCAGTAACGAAGGGGACAGGCTAGCCGGGGAGCTGTTTTTT
>-|TRBD2|TRBV10-3|TRBJ2-7
CATSRGLELYEQYF
TGTGCCACCTCCCGGGGACTAGAGCTCTACGAGCAGTACTTC
>-|-|TRBV15|TRBJ2-3
CATSRRDSGTDTQYF
TGTGCCACCAGCAGACGGGACTCGGGGACAGATACGCAGTATTTT
>-|-|TRBV7-8|TRBJ1-5
CASSLQGGYSNQPQHF
TGTGCCAGCAGCTTACAGGGAGGTTATAGCAATCAGCCCCAGCATTTT
>-|TRBD1|TRBV27|TRBJ2-7
CASSLPGTEYYEQYF
TGTGCCAGCAGTTTACCCGGGACAGAATACTACGAGCAGTACTTC
>-|-|TRBV9|TRBJ1-2
CASSVITGKVDYGYTF
TGTGCCAGCAGCGTCATCACAGGAAAGGTGGACTATGGCTACACCTTC
>-|-|TRBV5-5|TRBJ1-3
CASSFAGNTIYF
TGTGCCAGCAGCTTTGCAGGGAACACCATATATTTT
>-|-|TRBV6-6|TRBJ2-3
CASSYSLALSTDTQYF
TGTGCCAGCAGTTACAGCCTAGCGTTAAGCACAGATACGCAGTATTTT
>-|TRBD1|TRBV7-2|TRBJ1-5
CASSLGTGLGNQPQHF
TGTGCCAGCAGCTTAGGGACAGGGTTGGGCAATCAGCCCCAGCATTTT
>-|TRBD2|TRBV4-1|TRBJ2-1
CASSQGLAGGGEQFF
TGCGCCAGCAGCCAAGGCCTAGCGGGAGGGGGTGAGCAGTTCTTC
>-|-|TRBV10-1|TRBJ1-2
CASSESGSYGYTF
TGCGCCAGCAGTGAGTCCGGGAGCTATGGCTACACCTTC
>-|TRBD2|TRBV7-3|TRBJ2-7
CASSPKGSGRYEQYF
TGTGCCAGCAGCCCTAAAGGTAGCGGGAGGTACGAGCAGTACTTC
>-|-|TRBV6-6|TRBJ2-4
CASRIGSDIQYF
TGTGCCAGCAGAATAGGAAGCGACATTCAGTACTTC
>-|-|TRBV7-2|TRBJ1-2
CASSSNEDGYTF
TGTGCCAGCAGCTCGAACGAGGATGGCTACACCTTC
>-|-|TRBV7-9|TRBJ2-5
CSNQAEGETQYF
TGTTCCAACCAAGCGGAGGGAGAGACCCAGTACTTC
>-|TRBD1|TRBV4-3|TRBJ2-1
CASSQDLGQTLGQFF
TGCGCCAGCAGCCAAGATTTGGGACAGACCCTTGGGCAGTTCTTC
>few|-|TRBV30|TRBJ1-5
CAWSPSQIGGNQPQHF
TGTGCCTGGAGTCCCTCTCAAATCGGGGGCAATCAGCCCCAGCATTTT
>few|TRBD1|TRBV19|TRBJ2-7
CASSKGQGYEQYF
TGTGCCAGTAGCAAAGGACAGGGCTACGAGCAGTACTTC
>-|-|TRBV12-2|TRBJ2-7
CASRLAGGDAYEQYF
TGTGCAAGTCGCTTAGCAGGGGGGGACGCCTACGAGCAGTACTTC
>-|TRBD2|TRBV18|TRBJ2-5
CASSPGRLAGGETQYF
TGTGCCAGCTCACCAGGGAGACTAGCGGGAGGAGAGACCCAGTACTTC
>once|TRBD2|TRBV13|TRBJ2-3
CASSSGTSGRADTQYF
TGTGCCAGCAGCTCCGGGACTAGCGGGAGGGCAGATACGCAGTATTTT
>-|-|TRBV29-1|TRBJ2-2
CSVEGGKNTGELSF
TGCAGCGTTGAAGGCGGGAAGAACACCGGGGAGCTGTCTTTT
>-|-|TRBV7-3|TRBJ2-1
CASSFDKASYNEQFF
TGTGCCAGCAGCTTCGACAAGGCCTCCTACAATGAGCAGTTCTTC
>-|-|TRBV19|TRBJ2-3
CASSIAAGPTDTQYF
TGTGCCAGTAGTATAGCAGCGGGCCCCACAGATACGCAGTATTTT
>-|TRBD2|TRBV6-5|TRBJ2-7
CASSSGRSTYEQYF
TGTGCCAGCAGTAGCGGGAGAAGCACCTACGAGCAGTACTTC
>-|TRBD1|TRBV6-5|TRBJ1-1
CASTNRQGEAFF
TGTGCCAGCACTAACAGACAGGGAGAAGCTTTCTTT
>once|-|TRBV7-3|TRBJ2-2
CASSLGAPENTGELFF
TGTGCCAGCAGCCTAGGAGCCCCCGAGAACACCGGGGAGCTGTTTTTT
>-|-|TRBV19|TRBJ2-7
CASSMTGSYEQYF
TGTGCCAGTAGTATGACAGGTTCCTACGAGCAGTACTTC
>-|TRBD1|TRBV6-5|TRBJ2-3
CASSYAGQGYPDTQYF
TGTGCCAGCAGTTACGCGGGACAGGGGTATCCGGATACGCAGTATTTT
>-|-|TRBV6-4|TRBJ2-1
CASSDGGELNEQFF
TGTGCCAGCAGTGACGGCGGGGAATTGAATGAGCAGTTCTTC
>few|-|TRBV10-2|TRBJ1-1
CASLGTSEAFF
TGCGCCAGCTTAGGGACATCTGAAGCTTTCTTT
>-|TRBD2|TRBV5-6|TRBJ2-5
CASSRGLAGEETQYF
TGTGCCAGCAGCCGGGGACTAGCGGGAGAAGAGACCCAGTACTTC
>-|TRBD2|TRBV4-2|TRBJ2-5
CASSQDTSGRPTSRTQYF
TGTGCCAGCAGCCAAGATACTAGCGGGAGGCCTACCAGTAGGACCCAGTACTTC
>-|-|TRBV4-1|TRBJ2-5
CASSQTLSAGETQYF
TGCGCCAGCAGCCAGACCCTCTCGGCGGGAGAGACCCAGTACTTC
>few|-|TRBV11-1|TRBJ1-5
CASSLEGAYQPQHF
TGTGCCAGCAGCTTAGAAGGGGCCTATCAGCCCCAGCATTTT
>-|-|TRBV29-1|TRBJ1-1
CSVERNSGGGAFF
TGCAGCGTGGAACGTAACTCGGGAGGGGGAGCTTTCTTT
>once|-|TRBV6-5|TRBJ2-3
CASSYSSREDTQYF
TGTGCCAGCAGTTACTCGAGTCGGGAGGATACGCAGTATTTT
>-|TRBD1|TRBV19|TRBJ2-6
CASSSGTGFVGANVLTF
TGTGCCAGTAGTTCCGGGACAGGGTTTGTTGGGGCCAACGTCCTGACTTTC